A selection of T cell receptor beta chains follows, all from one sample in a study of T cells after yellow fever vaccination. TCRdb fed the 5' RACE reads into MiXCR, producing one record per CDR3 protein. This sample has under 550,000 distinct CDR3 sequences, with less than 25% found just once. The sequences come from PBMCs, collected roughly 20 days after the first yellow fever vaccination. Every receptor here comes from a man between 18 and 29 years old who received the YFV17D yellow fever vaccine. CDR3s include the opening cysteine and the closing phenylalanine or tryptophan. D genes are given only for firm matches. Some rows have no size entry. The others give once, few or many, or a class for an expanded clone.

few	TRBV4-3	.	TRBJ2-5	CASSQGASSQETQYF	TGCGCCAGCAGCCAGGGGGCTAGCTCCCAAGAGACCCAGTACTTC
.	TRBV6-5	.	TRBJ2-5	CASSYEGGRSETQYF	TGTGCCAGCAGTTACGAGGGCGGGCGGTCGGAGACCCAGTACTTC
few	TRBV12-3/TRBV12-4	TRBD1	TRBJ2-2	CASSRDRVLGGELFF	TGTGCCAGCAGTCGGGACAGGGTACTGGGCGGGGAGCTGTTTTTT
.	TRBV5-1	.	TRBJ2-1	CASSLVIYEQFF	TGCGCCAGCAGCTTGGTGATCTATGAGCAGTTCTTC
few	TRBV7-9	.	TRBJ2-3	CASRGAGDTQYF	TGTGCCAGCAGGGGGGCGGGAGATACGCAGTATTTT
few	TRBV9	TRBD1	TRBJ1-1	CASSKDSGGFTEAFF	TGTGCCAGCAGCAAGGACTCAGGGGGCTTCACTGAAGCTTTCTTT
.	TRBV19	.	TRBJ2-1	CASTSYAVSYNEQFF	TGTGCCAGCACGAGCTATGCGGTCTCCTACAATGAGCAGTTCTTC
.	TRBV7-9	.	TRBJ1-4	CASSPQGYSNEKLFF	TGTGCCAGCAGCCCGCAGGGTTACTCTAATGAAAAACTGTTTTTT
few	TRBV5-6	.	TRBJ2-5	CASSQTRGVFQYF	TGTGCCAGCAGCCAGACTAGGGGGGTTTTCCAGTACTTC
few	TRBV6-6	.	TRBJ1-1	CASNRWGTEAFF	TGTGCCAGCAATCGGTGGGGGACTGAAGCTTTCTTT
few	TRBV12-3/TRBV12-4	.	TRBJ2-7	CASSSDSGEQYF	TGTGCCAGCAGTTCGGACAGCGGCGAGCAGTACTTC
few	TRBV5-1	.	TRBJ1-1	CASSDDSRHRAKSTEAFF	TGCGCCAGCAGCGACGACTCAAGACACAGGGCCAAGAGCACTGAAGCTTTCTTT
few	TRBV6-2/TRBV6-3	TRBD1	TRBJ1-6	CASKPGQTHSPLHF	TGTGCCAGCAAACCGGGACAGACGCATTCACCCCTCCACTTT
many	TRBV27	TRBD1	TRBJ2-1	CASSPSQTGRNEQFF	TGTGCCAGCAGCCCTTCTCAGACAGGGCGCAATGAGCAGTTCTTC
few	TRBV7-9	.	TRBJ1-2	CASTAHSDVYTF	TGTGCCAGCACCGCGCATTCGGACGTCTACACCTTC
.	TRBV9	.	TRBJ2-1	CASSVATNEQFF	TGTGCCAGCAGCGTAGCCACAAACGAGCAGTTCTTC
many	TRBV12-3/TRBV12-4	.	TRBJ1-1	CASSFAGNTEAFF	TGTGCCAGCAGCTTTGCAGGGAACACTGAAGCTTTCTTT
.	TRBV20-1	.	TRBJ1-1	CSAPLNTEAFF	TGCAGTGCTCCCTTGAACACTGAAGCTTTCTTT
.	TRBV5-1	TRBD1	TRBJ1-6	CASSQGTVRYSPLHF	TGCGCCAGCAGCCAAGGGACAGTTCGTTACTCACCCCTCCACTTT
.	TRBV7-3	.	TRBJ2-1	CASSLTPDPEGNEQFF	TGTGCCAGCAGCTTAACTCCTGACCCCGAGGGCAATGAGCAGTTCTTC
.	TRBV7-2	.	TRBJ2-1	CASSLGGGAAYNEQFF	TGTGCCAGCAGCCTTGGAGGGGGGGCCGCCTACAATGAGCAGTTCTTC
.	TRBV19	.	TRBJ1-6	CASSRGIGGPLHF	TGTGCCAGTAGTAGGGGGATCGGGGGGCCCCTCCACTTT
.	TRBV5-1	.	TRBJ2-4	CASSLSGENIQYF	TGCGCCAGCAGCTTGTCGGGGGAAAACATTCAGTACTTC
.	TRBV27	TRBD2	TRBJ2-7	CASSFRGSGVWEQYF	TGTGCCAGCAGTTTCCGGGGTAGCGGGGTGTGGGAGCAGTACTTC
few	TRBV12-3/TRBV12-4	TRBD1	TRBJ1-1	CASSSARTGPEAFF	TGTGCCAGCAGTTCGGCTCGGACAGGGCCTGAAGCTTTCTTT
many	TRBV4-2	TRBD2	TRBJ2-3	CASRWTSGGHPFSTDTQYF	TGTGCCAGCAGATGGACTAGCGGGGGACATCCCTTTAGCACAGATACGCAGTATTTT
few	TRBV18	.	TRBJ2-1	CASFDINEQFF	TGTGCCAGCTTTGACATCAATGAGCAGTTCTTC
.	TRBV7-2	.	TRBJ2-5	CASLGRNQETQYF	TGTGCCAGCCTAGGCAGGAACCAAGAGACCCAGTACTTC
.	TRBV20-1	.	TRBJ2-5	CSAPGRGSQETQYF	TGCAGTGCTCCGGGGCGGGGTTCACAAGAGACCCAGTACTTC
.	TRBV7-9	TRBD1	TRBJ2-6	CASSPGQLYSGANVLTF	TGTGCCAGCAGCCCGGGACAGCTATACTCTGGGGCCAACGTCCTGACTTTC
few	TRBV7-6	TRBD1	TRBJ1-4	CASSLADRESEKLFF	TGTGCCAGCAGCTTAGCGGACAGGGAGAGCGAAAAACTGTTTTTT
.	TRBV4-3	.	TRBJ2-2	CASSQEPRGTGELFF	TGCGCCAGCAGCCAGGAACCCAGGGGCACCGGGGAGCTGTTTTTT
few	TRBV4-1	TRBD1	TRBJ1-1	CASSRGQGASEAFF	TGCGCCAGCAGCCGGGGACAGGGGGCGTCTGAAGCTTTCTTT
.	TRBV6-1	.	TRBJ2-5	CASSEARETQYF	TGTGCCAGCAGTGAAGCGCGGGAGACCCAGTACTTC
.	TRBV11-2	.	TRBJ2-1	CASSLDPGRMTYNEQFF	TGTGCCAGCAGCTTAGATCCGGGCAGGATGACCTACAATGAGCAGTTCTTC
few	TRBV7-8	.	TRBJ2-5	CASSFGSAETQYF	TGTGCCAGCAGCTTTGGGAGCGCAGAGACCCAGTACTTC
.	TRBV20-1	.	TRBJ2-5	CSARKDQETQYF	TGCAGTGCTAGGAAAGACCAAGAGACCCAGTACTTC
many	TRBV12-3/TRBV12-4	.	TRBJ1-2	CASSPDPGNYGYTF	TGTGCCAGCAGTCCAGACCCCGGAAACTATGGCTACACCTTC
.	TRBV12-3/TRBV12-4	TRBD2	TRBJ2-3	CASRRRGGTDTQYF	TGTGCCAGCAGGAGGCGGGGGGGGACAGATACGCAGTATTTT
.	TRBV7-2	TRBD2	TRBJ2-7	CASSTYSGGAGYEQYF	TGTGCCAGCAGTACCTATAGCGGGGGGGCTGGCTACGAGCAGTACTTC
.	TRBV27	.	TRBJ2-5	CASSRGSVKETQYF	TGTGCCAGCAGTCGTGGGAGTGTAAAAGAGACCCAGTACTTC
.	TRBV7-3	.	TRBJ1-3	CASSLATRTDSGNTIYF	TGTGCCAGCAGCTTAGCGACAAGGACTGACTCTGGAAACACCATATATTTT
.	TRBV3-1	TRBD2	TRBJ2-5	CASSQVAGGKTQYF	TGTGCCAGCAGCCAGGTAGCGGGGGGAAAGACCCAGTACTTC
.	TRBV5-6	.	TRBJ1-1	CASSLDRDYTEAFF	TGTGCCAGCAGCTTGGACAGGGACTACACTGAAGCTTTCTTT
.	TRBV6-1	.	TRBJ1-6	CASRTGTSYNSPLHF	TGTGCCAGCAGGACCGGGACCTCCTATAATTCACCCCTCCACTTT
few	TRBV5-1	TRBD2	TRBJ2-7	CASSFRAGGLPRKEQYF	TGCGCCAGCAGCTTCCGGGCGGGGGGCCTCCCACGAAAGGAGCAGTACTTC
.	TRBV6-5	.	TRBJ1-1	CASSYSEWTEAFF	TGTGCCAGCAGTTACTCGGAGTGGACTGAAGCTTTCTTT
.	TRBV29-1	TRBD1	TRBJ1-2	CSVEDSQAGGAYYGYTF	TGCAGCGTTGAAGACTCGCAGGCAGGGGGTGCCTACTATGGCTACACCTTC
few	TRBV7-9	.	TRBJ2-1	CASSFRPLLLGGSYNEQFF	TGTGCCAGCAGCTTTAGGCCCCTATTACTAGGGGGATCCTACAATGAGCAGTTCTTC
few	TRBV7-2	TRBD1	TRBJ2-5	CASSFEQGWTQYF	TGTGCCAGCAGCTTTGAACAGGGGTGGACCCAGTACTTC
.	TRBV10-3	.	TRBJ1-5	CATNAGTRLGPQHF	TGTGCCACTAATGCCGGGACCCGGTTAGGGCCCCAGCATTTT
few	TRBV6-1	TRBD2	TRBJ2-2	CASRIAGGYTGELFF	TGTGCCAGCAGAATAGCGGGGGGTTACACCGGGGAGCTGTTTTTT
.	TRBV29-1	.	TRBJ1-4	CSALREKLFF	TGCAGCGCCCTAAGGGAAAAACTGTTTTTT
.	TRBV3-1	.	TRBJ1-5	CASSQDVGFQPQHF	TGTGCCAGCAGCCAAGATGTAGGGTTCCAGCCCCAGCATTTT
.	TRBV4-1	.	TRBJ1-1	CASGPQGAEAFF	TGCGCCAGCGGTCCTCAGGGAGCTGAAGCTTTCTTT
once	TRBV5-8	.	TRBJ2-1	CAMSYGPGQFF	TGTGCCATGAGTTACGGACCAGGGCAGTTCTTC
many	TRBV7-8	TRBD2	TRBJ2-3	CASSFRGGSTDTQYF	TGTGCCAGCAGTTTTCGCGGGGGGAGCACAGATACGCAGTATTTT
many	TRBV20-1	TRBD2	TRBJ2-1	CSAPLAGGLLGEQFF	TGCAGTGCTCCCTTAGCGGGGGGTCTCCTGGGTGAGCAGTTCTTC
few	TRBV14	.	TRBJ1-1	CASSLRQFMNTEAFF	TGTGCCAGCAGCCTTAGACAGTTCATGAACACTGAAGCTTTCTTT
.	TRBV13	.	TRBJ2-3	CASSPGPQEDTQYF	TGTGCCAGCAGCCCGGGACCCCAAGAAGATACGCAGTATTTT